This entry concerns a single T cell receptor (beta chain). Its antigen is undetermined. The source of the sample is a study of high-grade serous ovarian cancer treatment subgroups. Whole-study context: On average, approximately 14,000 reads and 6,000 to 8,000 unique TCR beta rearrangements were obtained per sample. Study outcomes and limitations: These tumor repertoires lack spatial information from bulk sequencing. Different patients shared almost no repertoire; same-patient tumors shared 0.11 to 0.79.

The tumor samples were collected prior to definitive surgery or chemotherapy. The protocol was immunoSEQ multiplex PCR, while the TCRdb copy is restricted to in-frame clones and leaves out a portion. This table has 2,000 to 2,500 clones, roughly four fifths appearing once. CDR1 SGHDT and CDR2 YYEEEE come from the germline V gene. Germline trimming cut 0 bases from V and 0 bases from J; bases unmatched to any gene: 7. The CDR3 is made up of 19 amino acids. This chain uses TRBV5-6 with TRBJ2-4; 12 bases are shared with TRBD1. The source of this sequence is a human donor with high-grade serous ovarian cancer. The material sequenced was tumor tissue. The CDR3 sequence is CASSLEKGQGAEAKNIQYF. CDR3 bases: TGTGCCAGCAGCTTGGAGAAGGGACAGGGGGCGGAAGCCAAAAACATTCAGTACTTC. The whole variable domain, filled in from reference TRBV5-6 and TRBJ2-4, reads DAGVTQSPTHLIKTRGQQVTLRCSPKSGHDTVSWYQQALGQGPQFIFQYYEEEERQRGNFPDRFSGHQFPNYSSELNVNALLLGDSALYLCASSLEKGQGAEAKNIQYFGAGTRLSVL.